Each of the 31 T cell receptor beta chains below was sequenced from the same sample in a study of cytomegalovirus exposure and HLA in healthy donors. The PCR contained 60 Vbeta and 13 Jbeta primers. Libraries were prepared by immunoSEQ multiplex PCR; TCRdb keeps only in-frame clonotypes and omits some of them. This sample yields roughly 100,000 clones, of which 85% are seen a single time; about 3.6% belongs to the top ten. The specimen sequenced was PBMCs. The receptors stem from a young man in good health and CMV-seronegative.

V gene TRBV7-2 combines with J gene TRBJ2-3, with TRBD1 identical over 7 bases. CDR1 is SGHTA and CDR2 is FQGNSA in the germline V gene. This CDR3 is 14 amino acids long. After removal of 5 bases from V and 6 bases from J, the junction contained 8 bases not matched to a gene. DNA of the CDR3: TGTGCCAGCAGCGTAGACAGGGCAGTGGATACGCAGTATTTT. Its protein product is CASSVDRAVDTQYF. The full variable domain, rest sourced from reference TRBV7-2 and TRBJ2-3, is GAGVSQSPSNKVTEKGKDVELRCDPISGHTALYWYRQSLGQGLEFLIYFQGNSAPDKSGLPSDRFSAERTGGSVSTLTIQRTQQEDSAVYLCASSVDRAVDTQYFGPGTRLTVL.

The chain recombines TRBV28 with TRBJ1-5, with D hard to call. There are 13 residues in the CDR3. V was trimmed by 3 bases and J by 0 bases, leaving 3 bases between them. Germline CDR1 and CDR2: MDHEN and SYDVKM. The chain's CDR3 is CASSFSSNQPQHF. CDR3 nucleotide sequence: TGTGCCAGCAGTTTTAGTAGCAATCAGCCCCAGCATTTT.

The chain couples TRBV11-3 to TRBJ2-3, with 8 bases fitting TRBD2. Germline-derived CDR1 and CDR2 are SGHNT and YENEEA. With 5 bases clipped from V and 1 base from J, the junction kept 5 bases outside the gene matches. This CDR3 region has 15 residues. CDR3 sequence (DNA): TGTGCCAGCAGCGCACGAGCGGGGGGCACAGATACGCAGTATTTT. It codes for CASSARAGGTDTQYF.

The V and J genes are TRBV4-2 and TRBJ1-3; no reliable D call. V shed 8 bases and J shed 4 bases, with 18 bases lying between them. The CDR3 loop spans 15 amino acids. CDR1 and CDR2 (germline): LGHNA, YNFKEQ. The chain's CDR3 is CASGRKLLTGNTIYF. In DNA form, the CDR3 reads TGTGCCAGCGGGAGGAAGCTGTTAACCGGAAACACCATATATTTT.

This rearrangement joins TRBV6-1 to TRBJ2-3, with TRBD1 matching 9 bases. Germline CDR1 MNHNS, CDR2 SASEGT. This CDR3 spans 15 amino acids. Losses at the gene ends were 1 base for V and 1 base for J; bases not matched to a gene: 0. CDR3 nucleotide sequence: TGTGCCAGCAGTGAAGGGACAGGGGGCACAGATACGCAGTATTTT. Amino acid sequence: CASSEGTGGTDTQYF.

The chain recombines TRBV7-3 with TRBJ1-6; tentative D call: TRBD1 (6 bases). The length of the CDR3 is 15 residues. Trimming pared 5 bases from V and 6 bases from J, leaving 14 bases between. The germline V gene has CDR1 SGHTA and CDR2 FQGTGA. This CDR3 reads CASSRTGQTNSPLHF. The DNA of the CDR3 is TGTGCCAGCAGCCGAACCGGACAGACTAATTCACCCCTCCACTTT. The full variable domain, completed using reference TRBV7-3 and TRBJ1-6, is GAGVSQTPSNKVTEKGKYVELRCDPISGHTALYWYRQSLGQGPEFLIYFQGTGAADDSGLPNDRFFAVRPEGSVSTLKIQRTERGDSAVYLCASSRTGQTNSPLHFGNGTRLTVT.

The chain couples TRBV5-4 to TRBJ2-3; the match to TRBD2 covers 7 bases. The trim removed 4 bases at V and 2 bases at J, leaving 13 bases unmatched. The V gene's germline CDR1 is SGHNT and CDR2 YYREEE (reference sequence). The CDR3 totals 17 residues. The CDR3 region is CASSLEMGRGYTDTQYF. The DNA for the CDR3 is TGTGCCAGCAGCCTCGAGATGGGGCGGGGGTACACAGATACGCAGTATTTT. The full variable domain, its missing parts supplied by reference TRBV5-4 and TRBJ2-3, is ETGVTQSPTHLIKTRGQQVTLRCSSQSGHNTVSWYQQALGQGPQFIFQYYREEENGRGNFPPRFSGLQFPNYSSELNVNALELDDSALYLCASSLEMGRGYTDTQYFGPGTRLTVL.

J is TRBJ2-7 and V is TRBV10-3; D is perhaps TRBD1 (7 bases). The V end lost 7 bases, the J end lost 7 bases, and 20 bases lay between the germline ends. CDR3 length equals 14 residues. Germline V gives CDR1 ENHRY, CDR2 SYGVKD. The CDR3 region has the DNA TGTGCCATCAAAGCCGGGACAGCGGGCGTAGAGCAGTACTTC. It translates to CAIKAGTAGVEQYF.

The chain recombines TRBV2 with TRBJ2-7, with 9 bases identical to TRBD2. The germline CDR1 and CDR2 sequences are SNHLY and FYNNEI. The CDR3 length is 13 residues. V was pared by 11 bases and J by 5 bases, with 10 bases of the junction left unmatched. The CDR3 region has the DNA TGTGCCGGGGCTCCGGGACTAGCAAACGAGCAGTACTTC. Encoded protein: CAGAPGLANEQYF.

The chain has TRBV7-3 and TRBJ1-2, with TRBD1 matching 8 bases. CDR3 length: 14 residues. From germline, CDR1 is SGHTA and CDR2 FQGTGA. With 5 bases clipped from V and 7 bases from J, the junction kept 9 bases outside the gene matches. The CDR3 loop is CASSRDRTGSGYTF. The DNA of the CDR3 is TGTGCCAGCAGCAGGGACAGGACGGGCTCTGGCTACACCTTC.

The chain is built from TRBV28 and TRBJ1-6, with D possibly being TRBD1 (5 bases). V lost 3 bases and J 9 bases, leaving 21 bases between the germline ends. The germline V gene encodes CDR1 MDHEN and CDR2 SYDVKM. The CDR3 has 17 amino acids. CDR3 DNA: TGTGCCAGCAGTTTTCCTCAGGGAGGTGGCGTGGTTTCACCCCTCCACTTT. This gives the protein CASSFPQGGGVVSPLHF.

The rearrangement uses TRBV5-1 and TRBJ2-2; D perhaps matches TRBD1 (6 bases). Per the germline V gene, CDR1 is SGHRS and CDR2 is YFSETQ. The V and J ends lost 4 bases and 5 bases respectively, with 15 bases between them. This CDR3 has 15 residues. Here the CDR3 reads CASSTGTSGTGELFF. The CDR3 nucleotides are TGCGCCAGCAGCACAGGGACAAGTGGAACCGGGGAGCTGTTTTTT.

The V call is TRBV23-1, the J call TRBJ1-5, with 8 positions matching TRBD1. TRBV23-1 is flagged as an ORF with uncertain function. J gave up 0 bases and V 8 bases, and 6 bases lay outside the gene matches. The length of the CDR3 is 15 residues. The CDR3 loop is CASGGQGYSNQPQHF. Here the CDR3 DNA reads TGCGCCAGCGGTGGACAGGGCTATAGCAATCAGCCCCAGCATTTT.

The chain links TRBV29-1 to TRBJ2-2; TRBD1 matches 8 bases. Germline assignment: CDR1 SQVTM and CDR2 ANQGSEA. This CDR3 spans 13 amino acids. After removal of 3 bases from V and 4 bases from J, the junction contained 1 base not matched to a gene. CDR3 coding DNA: TGCAGCGTTGACAGGGGGCCCACCGGGGAGCTGTTTTTT. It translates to CSVDRGPTGELFF.

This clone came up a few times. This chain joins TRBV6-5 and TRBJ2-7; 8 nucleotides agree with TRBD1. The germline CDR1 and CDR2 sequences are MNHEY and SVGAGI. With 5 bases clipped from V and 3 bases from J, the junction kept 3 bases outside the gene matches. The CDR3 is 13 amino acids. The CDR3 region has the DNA TGTGCCAGCAGTCAGGGGGCGTACTACGAGCAGTACTTC. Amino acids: CASSQGAYYEQYF.

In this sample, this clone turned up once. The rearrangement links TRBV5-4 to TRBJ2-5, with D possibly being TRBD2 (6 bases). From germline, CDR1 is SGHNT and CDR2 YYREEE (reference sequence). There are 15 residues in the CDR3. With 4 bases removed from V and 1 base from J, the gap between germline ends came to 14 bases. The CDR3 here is CASSPDSTSQETQYF. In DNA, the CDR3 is TGTGCCAGCAGCCCGGATTCGACTAGCCAAGAGACCCAGTACTTC.

Here the CDR3 reads CAIRGQGGEQYF. The CDR3, as DNA: TGTGCCATCAGAGGACAGGGCGGGGAGCAGTACTTC. The V call is TRBV10-3, the J call TRBJ2-7; 8 nucleotides align to TRBD1. Germline V gene lookup returns CDR1 ENHRY and CDR2 SYGVKD. After removal of 6 bases from V and 7 bases from J, the junction contained 5 bases not matched to a gene. The CDR3 length is 12 residues.

The CDR3 reads CASSRYSGTSGNNEQFF. Written as DNA, the CDR3 is TGTGCCAGCAGCCGCTATTCTGGGACTAGCGGGAACAATGAGCAGTTCTTC. The chain uses TRBV7-3 and TRBJ2-1; 13 nucleotides match TRBD2. This CDR3 is 17 amino acids long. From germline, CDR1 is SGHTA and CDR2 FQGTGA. Trimming removed 5 bases from V and 5 bases from J; junction bases left unmatched: 9.

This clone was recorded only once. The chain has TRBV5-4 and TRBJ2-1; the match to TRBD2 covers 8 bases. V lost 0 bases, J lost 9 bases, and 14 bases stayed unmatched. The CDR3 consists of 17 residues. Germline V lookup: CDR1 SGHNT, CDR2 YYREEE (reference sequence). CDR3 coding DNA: TGTGCCAGCAGCTTGGGGGGCTCCAGCGGGAGTGTCGCTGAGCAGTTCTTC. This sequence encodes CASSLGGSSGSVAEQFF.

This chain's CDR3 is CASSPGTGNQPQHF. The CDR3, as DNA: TGTGCCAGCAGTCCCGGGACAGGGAATCAGCCCCAGCATTTT. The chain has TRBV6-5 and TRBJ1-5; 9 positions agree with TRBD1. From germline, CDR1 is MNHEY and CDR2 SVGAGI. The V segment lost 5 bases and the J segment 4 bases; nucleotides outside the gene matches: 3. This CDR3 contains 14 residues.

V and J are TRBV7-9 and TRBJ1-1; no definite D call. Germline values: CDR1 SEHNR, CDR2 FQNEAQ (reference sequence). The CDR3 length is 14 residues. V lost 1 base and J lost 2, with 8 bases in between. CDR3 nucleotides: TGTGCCAGCAGCTTAGACAGTTCCAACACTGAAGCTTTCTTT. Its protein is CASSLDSSNTEAFF.

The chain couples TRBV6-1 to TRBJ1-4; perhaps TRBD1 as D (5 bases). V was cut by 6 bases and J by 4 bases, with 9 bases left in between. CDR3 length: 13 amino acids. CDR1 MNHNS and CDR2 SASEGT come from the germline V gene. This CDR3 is CASSRGVNEKLFF. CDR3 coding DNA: TGTGCCAGCAGCCGGGGGGTTAATGAAAAACTGTTTTTT.

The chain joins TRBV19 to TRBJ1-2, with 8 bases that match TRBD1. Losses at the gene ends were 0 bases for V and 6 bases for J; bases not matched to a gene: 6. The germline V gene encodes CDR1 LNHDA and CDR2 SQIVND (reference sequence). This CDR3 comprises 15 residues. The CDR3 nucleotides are TGTGCCAGTAGTATAGATCCCGACAGGGGCCATGGCTACACCTTC. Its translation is CASSIDPDRGHGYTF.

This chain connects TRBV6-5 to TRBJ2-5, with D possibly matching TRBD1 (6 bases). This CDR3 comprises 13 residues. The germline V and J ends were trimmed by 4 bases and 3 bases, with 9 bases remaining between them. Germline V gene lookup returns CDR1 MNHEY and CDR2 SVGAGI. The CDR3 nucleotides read TGTGCCAGCAGTTGGGACAAAGAAGAGACCCAGTACTTC. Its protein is CASSWDKEETQYF.

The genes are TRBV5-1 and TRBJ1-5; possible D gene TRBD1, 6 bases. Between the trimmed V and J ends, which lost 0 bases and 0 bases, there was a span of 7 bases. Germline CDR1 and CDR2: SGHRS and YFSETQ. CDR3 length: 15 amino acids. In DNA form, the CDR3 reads TGCGCCAGCAGCTTGGGACAGGATAGCAATCAGCCCCAGCATTTT. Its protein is CASSLGQDSNQPQHF.

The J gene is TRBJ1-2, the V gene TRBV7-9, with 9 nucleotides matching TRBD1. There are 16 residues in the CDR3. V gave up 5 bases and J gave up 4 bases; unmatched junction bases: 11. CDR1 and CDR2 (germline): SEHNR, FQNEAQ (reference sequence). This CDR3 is CASSPKGGQGLYGYTF. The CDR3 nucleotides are TGTGCCAGCAGCCCAAAAGGGGGACAGGGACTCTATGGCTACACCTTC.

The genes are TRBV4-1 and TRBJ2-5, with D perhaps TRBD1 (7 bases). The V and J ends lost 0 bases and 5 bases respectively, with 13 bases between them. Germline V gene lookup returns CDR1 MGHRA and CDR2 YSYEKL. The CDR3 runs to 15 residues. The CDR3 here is CASSQDSAGGETQYF. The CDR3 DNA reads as TGCGCCAGCAGCCAAGATTCGGCAGGGGGGGAGACCCAGTACTTC.

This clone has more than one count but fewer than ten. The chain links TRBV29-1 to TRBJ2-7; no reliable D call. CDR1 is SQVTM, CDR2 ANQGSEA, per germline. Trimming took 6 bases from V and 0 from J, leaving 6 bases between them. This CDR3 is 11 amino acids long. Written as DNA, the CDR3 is TGCAGCGTGGAGATCTCCTACGAGCAGTACTTC. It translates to CSVEISYEQYF.

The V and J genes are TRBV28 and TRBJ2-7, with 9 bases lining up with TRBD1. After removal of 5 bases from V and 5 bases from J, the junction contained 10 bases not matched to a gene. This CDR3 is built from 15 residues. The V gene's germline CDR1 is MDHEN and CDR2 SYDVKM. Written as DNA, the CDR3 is TGTGCCAGCAGTCCTACAGGGGGCCTCCGGGACGAGCAGTACTTC. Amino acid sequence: CASSPTGGLRDEQYF. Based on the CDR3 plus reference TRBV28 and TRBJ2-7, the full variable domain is DVKVTQSSRYLVKRTGEKVFLECVQDMDHENMFWYRQDPGLGLRLIYFSYDVKMKEKGDIPEGYSVSREKKERFSLILESASTNQTSMYLCASSPTGGLRDEQYFGPGTRLTVT.

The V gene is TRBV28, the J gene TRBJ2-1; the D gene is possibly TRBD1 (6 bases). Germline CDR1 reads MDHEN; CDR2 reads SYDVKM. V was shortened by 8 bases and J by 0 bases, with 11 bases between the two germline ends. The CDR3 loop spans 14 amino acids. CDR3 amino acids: CASFPGASYNEQFF. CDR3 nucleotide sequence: TGTGCCAGCTTTCCAGGGGCCTCCTACAATGAGCAGTTCTTC.

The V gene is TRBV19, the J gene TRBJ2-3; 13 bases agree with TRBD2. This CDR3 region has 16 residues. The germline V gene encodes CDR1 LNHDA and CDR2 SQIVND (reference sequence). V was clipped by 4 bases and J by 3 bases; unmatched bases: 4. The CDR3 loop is CASSTTSGGPTDTQYF. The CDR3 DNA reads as TGTGCCAGTAGTACGACTAGCGGGGGGCCTACAGATACGCAGTATTTT.